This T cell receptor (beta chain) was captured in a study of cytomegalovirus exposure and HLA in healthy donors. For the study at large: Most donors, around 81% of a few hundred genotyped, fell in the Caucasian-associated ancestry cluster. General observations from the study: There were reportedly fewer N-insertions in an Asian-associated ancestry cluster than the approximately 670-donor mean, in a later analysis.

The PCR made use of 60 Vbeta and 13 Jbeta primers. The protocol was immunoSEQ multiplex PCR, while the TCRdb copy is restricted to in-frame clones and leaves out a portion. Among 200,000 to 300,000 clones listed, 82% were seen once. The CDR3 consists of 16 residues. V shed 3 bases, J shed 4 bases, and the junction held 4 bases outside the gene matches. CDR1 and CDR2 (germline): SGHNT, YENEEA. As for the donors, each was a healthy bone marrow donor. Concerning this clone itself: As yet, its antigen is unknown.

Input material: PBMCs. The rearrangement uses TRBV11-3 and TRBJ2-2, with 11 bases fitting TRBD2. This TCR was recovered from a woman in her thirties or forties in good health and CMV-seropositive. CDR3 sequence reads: CASSLGLAEGTGELFF. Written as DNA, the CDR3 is TGTGCCAGCAGCTTGGGACTAGCGGAAGGCACCGGGGAGCTGTTTTTT. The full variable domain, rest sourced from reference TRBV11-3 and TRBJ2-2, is EAGVVQSPRYKIIEKKQPVAFWCNPISGHNTLYWYLQNLGQGPELLIRYENEEAVDDSQLPKDRFSAERLKGVDSTLKIQPAELGDSAVYLCASSLGLAEGTGELFFGEGSRLTVL.